This T cell receptor (beta chain) is from a study of CD4 and CD8 cells across lung adenocarcinoma regions. Using its own MiXCR run on the PCR reads, TCRdb lists one record per CDR3 protein. The sample includes about 25,000 distinct CDR3 sequences, around 50% of them seen just once. Germline V gene data show CDR1 as WSHSY and CDR2 as SAAADI. CDR3 length: 11 residues. The sample holds a few counts of this clonotype. Donors had localized lung adenocarcinoma, a non-small cell lung cancer. This TCR derives from a male donor with lung adenocarcinoma. The CD4 and CD8 labels of this study may be unreliable. The gene calls are TRBV10-2 and TRBJ2-1, with D perhaps TRBD1 (6 bases). Gene TRBJ2-7 matches the end of the DNA better, so the J call may be wrong. The sample was CD8+ T cells from the center of a lung tumor. Here the CDR3 DNA reads TGCGCCAGCACAGGGGTTGACGAGCAGTACTTC. Encoded protein: CASTGVDEQYF.